This TCR beta chain is from a study of CD8 T cells in Susac syndrome. Reverse transcription of 0.5 to 1 ug RNA was performed with random hexamers. MiXCR, applied by TCRdb to the immunoSEQ multiplex PCR reads, yields one record per CDR3 protein. This table has tens of thousands of distinct CDR3 sequences, over 85% appearing once. Controls matched for sex and age were healthy donors. This clonotype was observed a few times. A read error may produce the germline difference seen at one junction end. Sequencing was performed on CD8+ T cells from PBMCs. The origin of this receptor is a human donor in good health.

CDR3 loop: CASSHTGLSDEQYF. The DNA of the CDR3 is TGCGCCAGCAGCCACACTGGACTCTCCGACGAGCAGTACTTC. The V call is TRBV4-1, the J call TRBJ2-7; D is possibly TRBD2 (5 bases). The CDR3 spans 14 residues. Germline loops: CDR1 MGHRA, CDR2 YSYEKL.